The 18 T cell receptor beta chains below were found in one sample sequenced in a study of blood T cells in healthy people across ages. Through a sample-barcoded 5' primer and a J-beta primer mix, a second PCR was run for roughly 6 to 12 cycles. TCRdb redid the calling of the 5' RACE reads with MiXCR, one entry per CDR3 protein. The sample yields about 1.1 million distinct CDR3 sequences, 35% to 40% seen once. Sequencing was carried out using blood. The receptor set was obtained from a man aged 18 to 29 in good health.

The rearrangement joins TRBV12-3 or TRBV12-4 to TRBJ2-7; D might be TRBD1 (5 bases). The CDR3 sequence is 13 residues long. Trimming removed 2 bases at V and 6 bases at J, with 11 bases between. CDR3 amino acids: CASSLTGSTEQYF. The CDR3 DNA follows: TGTGCCAGCAGTTTAACAGGCAGCACCGAGCAGTACTTC.

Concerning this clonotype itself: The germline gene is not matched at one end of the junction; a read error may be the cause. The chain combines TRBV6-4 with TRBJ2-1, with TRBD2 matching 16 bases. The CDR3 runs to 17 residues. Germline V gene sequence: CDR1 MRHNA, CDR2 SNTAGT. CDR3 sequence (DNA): TGTGCCAGCAGCACCGGGACTAGCGGGGGGGCCGTCGATGAGCAGTTATTC. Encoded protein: CASSTGTSGGAVDEQLF.

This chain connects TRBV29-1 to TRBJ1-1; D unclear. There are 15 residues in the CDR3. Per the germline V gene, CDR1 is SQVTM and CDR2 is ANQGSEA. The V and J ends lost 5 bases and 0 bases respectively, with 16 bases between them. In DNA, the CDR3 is TGCAGCGTTCGACACCCTCTTTTAATGAACACTGAAGCTTTCTTT. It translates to CSVRHPLLMNTEAFF.

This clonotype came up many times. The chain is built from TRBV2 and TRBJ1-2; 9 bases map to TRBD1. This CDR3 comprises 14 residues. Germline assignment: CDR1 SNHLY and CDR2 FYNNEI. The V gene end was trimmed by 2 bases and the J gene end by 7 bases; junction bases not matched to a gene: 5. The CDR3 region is CASSEMRDRAGYTF. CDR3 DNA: TGTGCCAGCAGTGAAATGCGGGACAGGGCTGGCTACACCTTC.

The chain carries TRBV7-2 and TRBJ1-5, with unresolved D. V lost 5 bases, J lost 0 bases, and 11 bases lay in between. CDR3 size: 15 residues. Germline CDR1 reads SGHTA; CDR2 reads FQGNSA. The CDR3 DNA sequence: TGTGCCAGCAGCCTTTTTCACGATAGCAATCAGCCCCAGCATTTT. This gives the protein CASSLFHDSNQPQHF.

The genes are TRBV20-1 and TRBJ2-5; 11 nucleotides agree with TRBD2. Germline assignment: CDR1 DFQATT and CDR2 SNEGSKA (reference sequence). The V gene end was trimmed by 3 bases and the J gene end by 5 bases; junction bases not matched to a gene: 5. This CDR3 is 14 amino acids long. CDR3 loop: CSARTTSGDETQYF. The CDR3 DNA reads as TGCAGTGCTAGGACGACTAGCGGGGACGAGACCCAGTACTTC.

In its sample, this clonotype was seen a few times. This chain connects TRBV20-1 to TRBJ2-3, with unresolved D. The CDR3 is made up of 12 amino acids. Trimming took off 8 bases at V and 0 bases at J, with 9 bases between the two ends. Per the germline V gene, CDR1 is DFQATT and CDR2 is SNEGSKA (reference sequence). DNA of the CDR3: TGCAGTCCACAAGGGAGCACAGATACGCAGTATTTT. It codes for CSPQGSTDTQYF.

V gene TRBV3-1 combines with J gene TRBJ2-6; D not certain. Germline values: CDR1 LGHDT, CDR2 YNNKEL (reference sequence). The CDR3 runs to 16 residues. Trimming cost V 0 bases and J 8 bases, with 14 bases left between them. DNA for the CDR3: TGTGCCAGCAGCCAAGATCAGATCTCTTACTCCAACGTCCTGACTTTC. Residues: CASSQDQISYSNVLTF.

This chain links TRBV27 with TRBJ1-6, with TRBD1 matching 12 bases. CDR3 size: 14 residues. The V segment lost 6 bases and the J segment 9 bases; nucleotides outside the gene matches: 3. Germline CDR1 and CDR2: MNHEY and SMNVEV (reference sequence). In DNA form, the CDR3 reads TGTGCCAGCAGACCGGGACAGGGGGCTTCACCCCTCCACTTT. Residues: CASRPGQGASPLHF.

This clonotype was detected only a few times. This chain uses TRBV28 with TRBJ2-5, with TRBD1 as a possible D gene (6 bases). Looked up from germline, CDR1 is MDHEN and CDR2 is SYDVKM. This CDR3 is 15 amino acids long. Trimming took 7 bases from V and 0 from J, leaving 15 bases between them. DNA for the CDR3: TGTGCCAGCACCACGGACAGAATAGACCAAGAGACCCAGTACTTC. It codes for CASTTDRIDQETQYF.

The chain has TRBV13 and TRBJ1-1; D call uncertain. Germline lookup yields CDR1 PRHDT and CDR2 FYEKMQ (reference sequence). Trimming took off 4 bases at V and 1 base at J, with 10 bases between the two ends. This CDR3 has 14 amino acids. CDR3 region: CASSSGRKNTEAFF. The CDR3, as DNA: TGTGCCAGCAGCTCCGGACGCAAGAACACTGAAGCTTTCTTT.

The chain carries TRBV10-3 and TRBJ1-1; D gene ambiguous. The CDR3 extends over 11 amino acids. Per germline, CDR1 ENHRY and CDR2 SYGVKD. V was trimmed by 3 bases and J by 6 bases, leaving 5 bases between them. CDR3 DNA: TGTGCCATCAGTGACGTGGCTGAAGCTTTCTTT. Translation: CAISDVAEAFF.

The CDR3: CASSNRDRVGGYTF. The CDR3 DNA is TGTGCCAGCAGTAACCGGGACAGGGTCGGTGGCTACACCTTC. The chain has TRBV12-3 or TRBV12-4 and TRBJ1-2, with TRBD1 identical over 9 bases. V was pared by 5 bases and J by 7 bases, with 8 bases of the junction left unmatched. The CDR3 contains 14 residues.

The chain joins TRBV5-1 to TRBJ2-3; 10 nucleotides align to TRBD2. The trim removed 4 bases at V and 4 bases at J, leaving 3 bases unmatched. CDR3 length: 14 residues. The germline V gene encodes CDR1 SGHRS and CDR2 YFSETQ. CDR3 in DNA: TGCGCCAGCAGCGGACTAGCGGACGCAGATACGCAGTATTTT. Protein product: CASSGLADADTQYF.

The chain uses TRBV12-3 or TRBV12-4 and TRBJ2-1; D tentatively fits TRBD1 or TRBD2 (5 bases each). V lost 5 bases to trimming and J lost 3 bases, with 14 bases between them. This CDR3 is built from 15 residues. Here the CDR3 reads CASSLPGTLYNEQFF. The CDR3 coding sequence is TGTGCCAGCAGTCTCCCCGGGACGCTCTACAATGAGCAGTTCTTC.

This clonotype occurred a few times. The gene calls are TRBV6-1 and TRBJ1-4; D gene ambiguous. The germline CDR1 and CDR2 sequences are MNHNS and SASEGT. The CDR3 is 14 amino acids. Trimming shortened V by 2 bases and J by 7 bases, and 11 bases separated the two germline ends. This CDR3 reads CASSENWLIEKLFF. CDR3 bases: TGTGCCAGCAGTGAAAATTGGTTAATTGAAAAACTGTTTTTT.

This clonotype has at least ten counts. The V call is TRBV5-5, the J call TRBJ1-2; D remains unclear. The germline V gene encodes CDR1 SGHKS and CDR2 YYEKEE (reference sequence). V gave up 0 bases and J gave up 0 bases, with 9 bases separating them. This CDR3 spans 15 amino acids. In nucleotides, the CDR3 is TGTGCCAGCAGCTTGGTGGAGGGCCCTAACTATGGCTACACCTTC. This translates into CASSLVEGPNYGYTF.

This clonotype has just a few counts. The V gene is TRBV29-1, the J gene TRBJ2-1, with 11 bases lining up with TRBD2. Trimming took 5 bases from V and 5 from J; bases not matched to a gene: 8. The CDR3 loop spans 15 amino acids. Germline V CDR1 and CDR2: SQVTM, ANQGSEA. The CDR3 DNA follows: TGCAGCGTTTCGATCGCTAGCGGGGGGCACAATGAGCAGTTCTTC. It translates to CSVSIASGGHNEQFF.